The sequence of this TCR beta chain was determined in a study of blood T cell repertoires in COVID-19 (dated by TCRdb to about 2020). Study-wide context: The collaborator samples originated in the United States, Italy and Spain and spanned the acute and convalescent phases of COVID-19. The material from the prospective study consisted of cDNA or gDNA derived from T cells, B-cell-depleted T cells, or PBMCs. Deeply sampled blood TCRbeta repertoires from subjects exposed to, actively infected with, or recovered from COVID-19 were included in the dataset. A freely available public database, intended as a resource for researchers studying the immune response to SARS-CoV-2, is where the repertoires were released. Samples were obtained from the ongoing ImmuneRACE study (first 160 participants) and from 950 to 1,500 subjects provided by 6 global collaborators. The sample metadata nearly always contained a de-identified subject ID, COVID-19 status, age in years and sex. Where HLA class I and class II types were available, the types were taken from metadata supplied by the sample provider, not from assay-based typing.

One collaborating source in Seattle enrolled patients during active infection and followed them longitudinally through the course of disease. Each collaborating institution followed its own protocols to collect whole blood in K2EDTA tubes. Collaborator samples were shipped for TCRbeta analysis as frozen whole blood, isolated PBMCs, or DNA extracted from either sample type. Comment on this clone: Its specific antigen is unknown. No base-level quality is on record; no much larger clone is a single base apart.

TCRbeta CDR3 regions were amplified from genomic DNA by means of the immunoSEQ Assay, a bias-controlled multiplex PCR. Turning to the authors' computational methods: Nucleated cell counts per sample were estimated from amplification of reference gene primers within the assay. To quantify the absolute abundance of each unique TCRbeta CDR3 rearrangement, sequence reads were collapsed and filtered. For each sample, productive Simpson clonality was calculated as the square root of Simpson's diversity index across productive rearrangements. Not all clones reach the TCRdb copy of this immuneACCESS table, which keeps in-frame sequences only. Checked studies attribute under half of the gap to unresolved V genes and leave the rest unexplained. V, J and clone size reflect that table, while D and trimming were determined from the DNA. The sample data list roughly 200,000 clones, and approximately 88% of these were observed just once. 6.5% to 9% of the sample is in the top ten clones.

Summary of the overall study and its limitations: How much clinical and demographic metadata was included differed by source and by participant, and the metadata was provided uncurated.

V is pruned by 0 bases and J by 8 bases, leaving 8 bases of the junction without a gene match. Via the germline V gene, CDR1 is SGHRS and CDR2 YFSETQ. From cysteine to phenylalanine, the CDR3 is 15 amino acids long. Only the CDR3 part of the read is kept: 45 bases, read in frame from the first base. This TCR came from a woman aged 40 to 55 with COVID-19, enrolled during active disease. The sequenced sample consisted of peripheral blood. In this chain, TRBV5-1 is recombined with TRBJ1-5, with TRBD1 matching 7 junction bases. CDR3 protein: CASSLGGLGGEPQHF. Here is the DNA: TGCGCCAGCAGCTTGGGGGGCCTAGGGGGCGAGCCCCAGCATTTT.